The sequence of this TCR beta chain was determined in a study of ipilimumab plus nivolumab after autologous stem cell transplantation. Study-wide results and caveats: The authors say TCR, Treg and microbiome findings warrant further study.

Note on this clone: The antigen remains undetermined.

Germline values: CDR1 MGHDK, CDR2 SYGVNS. Trimming cost V 1 base and J 3 bases, with 16 bases left between them. CDR3 length equals 17 residues. Clones were read by immunoSEQ multiplex PCR, and TCRdb kept only the in-frame ones, dropping some. The table has some 87,000 clones, 83% seen once. The specimen was PBMCs, collected in a trial of ipilimumab plus nivolumab as post-transplant consolidation. The origin of this receptor is a male donor with diffuse large B-cell lymphoma. The chain is built from TRBV25-1 and TRBJ2-1, with D tentatively TRBD1 (6 bases). DNA of the CDR3: TGTGCCAGCAGTGAATCTGGCAGGGGCGGGTTCTACAATGAGCAGTTCTTC. It specifies CASSESGRGGFYNEQFF.